This is a list of T cell receptor beta chains from one sample in a study of glioma-infiltrating T cells. TCRdb processed the multiplex PCR reads anew with MiXCR; each CDR3 protein has one entry. The repertoire includes fewer than 500,000 distinct CDR3 sequences, roughly 41% of them detected once, and around 12% sits in the top ten. Sequenced: glioma tissue, nonneoplastic brain tissue, or PBMCs (not recorded which). These receptors were obtained from a human donor with low-grade glioma or glioblastoma, undergoing nonglioma brain surgery, or in good health (not recorded which). The CDR3 runs from the conserved cysteine through the conserved F or W. A D gene is named only where the DNA matches it firmly. A row's size may be missing; if present it is once, few, many or a size class.

j_gene: TRBJ2-7; v_gene: TRBV28; abundance: many; d_gene: TRBD2; CDR3aa: CATTPPGREGQYF; CDR3nt: TGTGCCACCACACCCCCGGGAAGGGAGGGGCAGTACTTC
j_gene: TRBJ1-1; v_gene: TRBV4-1; abundance: few; d_gene: NA; CDR3aa: CASSPLGTTANTEAFF; CDR3nt: TGCGCCAGCAGCCCCCTAGGAACAACAGCAAACACTGAAGCTTTCTTT
j_gene: TRBJ2-3; v_gene: TRBV11-2; abundance: few; d_gene: NA; CDR3aa: CASSLGTSTDTQYF; CDR3nt: TGTGCCAGCAGCTTAGGGACAAGCACAGATACGCAGTATTTT
j_gene: TRBJ2-7; v_gene: TRBV4-2; abundance: few; d_gene: TRBD1; CDR3aa: CASSPLGDRVHEQYF; CDR3nt: TGTGCCAGCAGCCCCCTGGGGGACAGGGTCCACGAGCAGTACTTC
j_gene: TRBJ1-5; v_gene: TRBV19; abundance: few; d_gene: NA; CDR3aa: CASSIGAPSNQPQHF; CDR3nt: TGTGCCAGTAGTATCGGCGCCCCTAGCAATCAGCCCCAGCATTTT
j_gene: TRBJ2-2; v_gene: TRBV20-1; abundance: few; d_gene: TRBD2; CDR3aa: CSARRTSGRWGGELFF; CDR3nt: TGCAGTGCTAGAAGGACTAGCGGGAGGTGGGGCGGGGAGCTGTTTTTT
j_gene: TRBJ2-1; v_gene: TRBV20-1; abundance: NA; d_gene: NA; CDR3aa: CSAVDSSSSYNEQFF; CDR3nt: TGCAGTGCTGTGGACTCCTCGAGCTCCTACAATGAGCAGTTCTTC
j_gene: TRBJ1-5; v_gene: TRBV12-3/TRBV12-4; abundance: NA; d_gene: NA; CDR3aa: CASSRTANQPQHF; CDR3nt: TGTGCCAGCTCCCGGACAGCAAATCAGCCCCAGCATTTT
j_gene: TRBJ2-5; v_gene: TRBV19; abundance: NA; d_gene: TRBD1; CDR3aa: CASSSSGTARRETQYF; CDR3nt: TGTGCCAGTAGTTCATCCGGGACAGCGCGGCGAGAGACCCAGTACTTC
j_gene: TRBJ2-7; v_gene: TRBV20-1; abundance: NA; d_gene: NA; CDR3aa: CSAPPPLARENEQYF; CDR3nt: TGCAGTGCTCCGCCCCCCCTAGCCAGAGAAAATGAGCAGTACTTC
j_gene: TRBJ2-5; v_gene: TRBV7-2; abundance: few; d_gene: NA; CDR3aa: CASSQLGGSQETQYF; CDR3nt: TGTGCCAGCAGCCAGCTGGGGGGTAGCCAAGAGACCCAGTACTTC
j_gene: TRBJ1-2; v_gene: TRBV20-1; abundance: few; d_gene: NA; CDR3aa: CSAIPPPNYGYTF; CDR3nt: TGCAGTGCTATTCCTCCACCAAACTATGGCTACACCTTC
j_gene: TRBJ2-7; v_gene: TRBV6-5; abundance: NA; d_gene: NA; CDR3aa: CAIKGRAESGSYEQYF; CDR3nt: TGTGCCATCAAAGGCAGGGCGGAGAGTGGAAGCTACGAGCAGTACTTC
j_gene: TRBJ2-7; v_gene: TRBV20-1; abundance: NA; d_gene: NA; CDR3aa: CSSRKQGYEQYF; CDR3nt: TGCAGTTCTAGGAAACAGGGCTACGAGCAGTACTTC
j_gene: TRBJ2-5; v_gene: TRBV6-2/TRBV6-3; abundance: many; d_gene: TRBD2; CDR3aa: CASSDGLAGEETQYF; CDR3nt: TGTGCCAGCAGTGACGGACTAGCGGGGGAAGAGACCCAGTACTTC
j_gene: TRBJ2-3; v_gene: TRBV7-2; abundance: NA; d_gene: TRBD2; CDR3aa: CASSPRLYGRGGDTQYF; CDR3nt: TGCGCCAGCAGCCCTCGTTTGTACGGGAGGGGGGGAGATACGCAGTATTTT
j_gene: TRBJ2-7; v_gene: TRBV7-9; abundance: NA; d_gene: TRBD1; CDR3aa: CASSPNRGRLNEQYF; CDR3nt: TGTGCCAGCAGCCCGAACAGGGGGCGTTTGAACGAGCAGTACTTC
j_gene: TRBJ1-5; v_gene: TRBV6-2/TRBV6-3; abundance: many; d_gene: NA; CDR3aa: CASSWHPRANQPQHF; CDR3nt: TGTGCCAGCAGTTGGCATCCAAGGGCTAATCAGCCCCAGCATTTT
j_gene: TRBJ1-1; v_gene: TRBV6-6; abundance: NA; d_gene: NA; CDR3aa: CASTPPGEVMNTEALF; CDR3nt: TGTGCCAGCACTCCTCCGGGAGAGGTTATGAACACTGAAGCTCTCTTT
j_gene: TRBJ1-1; v_gene: TRBV3-1; abundance: NA; d_gene: TRBD1; CDR3aa: CASSQGAGGNTEAFF; CDR3nt: TGTGCCAGCAGCCAAGGTGCAGGGGGAAACACTGAAGCTTTCTTT
j_gene: TRBJ2-7; v_gene: TRBV7-3; abundance: few; d_gene: TRBD2; CDR3aa: CASSLNPAGEGEQYF; CDR3nt: TGTGCCAGCAGCTTAAATCCAGCGGGAGAGGGCGAGCAGTACTTC
j_gene: TRBJ2-1; v_gene: TRBV29-1; abundance: NA; d_gene: TRBD2; CDR3aa: CSVVSGTSNGNEQFF; CDR3nt: TGCAGCGTTGTTAGCGGGACGTCCAATGGCAATGAGCAGTTCTTC
j_gene: TRBJ2-3; v_gene: TRBV6-1; abundance: many; d_gene: NA; CDR3aa: CASSWDVRGPDTQYF; CDR3nt: TGTGCCAGCAGTTGGGACGTTCGGGGTCCAGATACGCAGTATTTT
j_gene: TRBJ2-7; v_gene: TRBV6-1; abundance: few; d_gene: NA; CDR3aa: CASSPRVNYEQYF; CDR3nt: TGTGCCAGCAGCCCCAGGGTGAACTACGAGCAGTACTTC
j_gene: TRBJ2-5; v_gene: TRBV29-1; abundance: once; d_gene: NA; CDR3aa: CSVGWILQETQYF; CDR3nt: TGCAGCGTTGGCTGGATCCTCCAAGAGACCCAGTACTTC
j_gene: TRBJ2-1; v_gene: TRBV25-1; abundance: NA; d_gene: NA; CDR3aa: CASSDFGNEQFF; CDR3nt: TGTGCCAGCAGTGATTTTGGCAATGAGCAGTTCTTC
j_gene: TRBJ2-7; v_gene: TRBV5-1; abundance: few; d_gene: NA; CDR3aa: CASSLVGGTLYEQYF; CDR3nt: TGCGCCAGCAGCTTGGTTGGCGGGACGCTTTACGAGCAGTACTTC
j_gene: TRBJ1-1; v_gene: TRBV6-5; abundance: many; d_gene: NA; CDR3aa: CASSYAYGEGGEAFF; CDR3nt: TGTGCCAGCAGTTACGCCTATGGGGAGGGCGGTGAAGCTTTCTTT
j_gene: TRBJ2-1; v_gene: TRBV28; abundance: NA; d_gene: TRBD2; CDR3aa: CASQGLAGNEQFF; CDR3nt: TGTGCCAGCCAGGGACTAGCGGGCAATGAGCAGTTCTTC
j_gene: TRBJ2-7; v_gene: TRBV20-1; abundance: few; d_gene: NA; CDR3aa: CSAREEGYPTYEQYF; CDR3nt: TGCAGTGCTAGAGAAGAGGGATACCCCACCTACGAGCAGTACTTC
j_gene: TRBJ1-4; v_gene: TRBV5-4; abundance: few; d_gene: TRBD1; CDR3aa: CASRSGTGDEKLFF; CDR3nt: TGTGCCAGCAGATCCGGGACAGGGGACGAAAAACTGTTTTTT
j_gene: TRBJ2-1; v_gene: TRBV18; abundance: NA; d_gene: NA; CDR3aa: CASLGTYNEQFF; CDR3nt: TGTGCCAGCCTTGGTACCTACAATGAGCAGTTCTTC
j_gene: TRBJ2-3; v_gene: TRBV6-2/TRBV6-3; abundance: many; d_gene: TRBD2; CDR3aa: CASSYSLAASTDTQYF; CDR3nt: TGTGCCAGCAGTTACTCCCTAGCGGCCAGCACAGATACGCAGTATTTT
j_gene: TRBJ1-1; v_gene: TRBV6-1; abundance: many; d_gene: NA; CDR3aa: CASSEGGSEAFF; CDR3nt: TGTGCCAGCAGTGAAGGGGGCTCTGAAGCTTTCTTT
j_gene: TRBJ1-1; v_gene: TRBV30; abundance: NA; d_gene: NA; CDR3aa: CAWSVQGNTEAFF; CDR3nt: TGTGCCTGGAGTGTACAAGGGAACACTGAAGCTTTCTTT
j_gene: TRBJ1-1; v_gene: TRBV2; abundance: NA; d_gene: NA; CDR3aa: CASFTSLNTEAFF; CDR3nt: TGTGCCAGTTTCACCAGCCTGAACACTGAAGCTTTCTTT
j_gene: TRBJ2-5; v_gene: TRBV15; abundance: many; d_gene: NA; CDR3aa: CATSLRQRQETQYF; CDR3nt: TGTGCCACCAGCCTACGACAGCGCCAAGAGACCCAGTACTTC
j_gene: TRBJ1-2; v_gene: TRBV19; abundance: many; d_gene: NA; CDR3aa: CASSINTYGYTF; CDR3nt: TGTGCCAGTAGTATCAATACCTATGGCTACACCTTC
j_gene: TRBJ1-5; v_gene: TRBV6-6; abundance: NA; d_gene: NA; CDR3aa: CASRTGSAYNQRF; CDR3nt: TGTGCCAGCAGGACCGGGTCAGCCTATAATCAGCGTTTT
j_gene: TRBJ1-1; v_gene: TRBV7-6; abundance: NA; d_gene: NA; CDR3aa: CASSLAPLYTEAFF; CDR3nt: TGTGCCAGCAGCTTAGCTCCGTTATACACTGAAGCTTTCTTT
j_gene: TRBJ2-7; v_gene: TRBV7-2; abundance: NA; d_gene: NA; CDR3aa: CASSLGGFFAYEQYF; CDR3nt: TGTGCCAGCAGCTTAGGTGGGTTCTTTGCCTACGAGCAGTACTTC
j_gene: TRBJ1-4; v_gene: TRBV6-1; abundance: many; d_gene: NA; CDR3aa: CATARTSPTNEKLFF; CDR3nt: TGTGCCACCGCGCGAACAAGTCCCACTAATGAAAAACTGTTTTTT
j_gene: TRBJ1-1; v_gene: TRBV9; abundance: NA; d_gene: NA; CDR3aa: CASARQAFF; CDR3nt: TGTGCCAGCGCACGGCAGGCTTTCTTT
j_gene: TRBJ2-5; v_gene: TRBV7-2; abundance: NA; d_gene: NA; CDR3aa: CASSATLEETQYF; CDR3nt: TGTGCCAGCAGCGCTACCCTCGAAGAGACCCAGTACTTC
j_gene: TRBJ2-5; v_gene: TRBV4-2; abundance: few; d_gene: TRBD1; CDR3aa: CASSQELAGGETQYF; CDR3nt: TGTGCCAGCAGCCAAGAGTTAGCAGGGGGCGAGACCCAGTACTTC
j_gene: TRBJ2-3; v_gene: TRBV28; abundance: few; d_gene: TRBD2; CDR3aa: CASTFSGSRTDTQYF; CDR3nt: TGTGCCAGCACCTTTAGCGGGTCGCGCACAGATACGCAGTATTTT
j_gene: TRBJ2-7; v_gene: TRBV11-2; abundance: NA; d_gene: NA; CDR3aa: CASSLDAAGSCEQYF; CDR3nt: TGTGCCAGCAGCTTAGACGCGGCAGGTTCCTGCGAGCAGTACTTC
j_gene: TRBJ2-7; v_gene: TRBV27; abundance: many; d_gene: TRBD2; CDR3aa: CASSLSASGRRSYEQYF; CDR3nt: TGTGCCAGCAGTTTATCTGCTAGCGGGAGGAGGTCCTACGAGCAGTACTTC
j_gene: TRBJ2-2; v_gene: TRBV7-2; abundance: few; d_gene: NA; CDR3aa: CASSLGYTGELFF; CDR3nt: TGTGCCAGCAGCTTAGGATACACCGGGGAGCTGTTTTTT
j_gene: TRBJ2-5; v_gene: TRBV28; abundance: few; d_gene: TRBD1; CDR3aa: CASSPTGERSKETQYF; CDR3nt: TGTGCCAGCAGTCCAACAGGGGAAAGATCCAAAGAGACCCAGTACTTC
j_gene: TRBJ2-1; v_gene: TRBV4-3; abundance: NA; d_gene: TRBD1; CDR3aa: CASSHPTGGRTYNEQFF; CDR3nt: TGCGCCAGCAGCCACCCTACAGGGGGCCGTACCTACAATGAGCAGTTCTTC
j_gene: TRBJ2-7; v_gene: TRBV4-1; abundance: few; d_gene: TRBD2; CDR3aa: CASSQLAGGYHEQYF; CDR3nt: TGCGCCAGCAGCCAACTAGCGGGAGGATACCACGAGCAGTACTTC
j_gene: TRBJ1-1; v_gene: TRBV30; abundance: NA; d_gene: NA; CDR3aa: CAWSVPAEAFF; CDR3nt: TGTGCCTGGAGTGTACCCGCTGAAGCTTTCTTT
j_gene: TRBJ2-3; v_gene: TRBV7-2; abundance: NA; d_gene: TRBD2; CDR3aa: CASSLSSSGTSTDTQYF; CDR3nt: TGTGCCAGCAGCTTATCGTCTAGCGGGACCAGCACAGATACGCAGTATTTT
j_gene: TRBJ2-1; v_gene: TRBV18; abundance: NA; d_gene: TRBD1; CDR3aa: CASSPDRGAYNEQFF; CDR3nt: TGTGCCAGCTCACCGGACAGGGGGGCCTACAATGAGCAGTTCTTC
j_gene: TRBJ2-7; v_gene: TRBV3-1; abundance: NA; d_gene: NA; CDR3aa: CASSQRQASYEQYF; CDR3nt: TGTGCCAGCAGCCAAAGACAGGCCTCCTACGAGCAGTACTTC
j_gene: TRBJ2-1; v_gene: TRBV7-2; abundance: NA; d_gene: NA; CDR3aa: CASSLEGTRGGANEQFF; CDR3nt: TGTGCCAGCAGCTTAGAGGGGACCAGAGGCGGGGCCAATGAGCAGTTCTTC